This T cell receptor beta chain was found in a study of PD-L1 blockade in urothelial cancer. Looking at the study overall: Every 3 weeks, patients received intravenous atezolizumab 1,200 mg, beginning 2014. Treatment start was followed by blood analysis at 3 weeks (second dose) and again at 6 weeks. Study findings and constraints: In blood at 3 weeks, tumor-associated clones expanded more among patients with durable benefit.

TCRdb's table, derived via immunoSEQ multiplex PCR, lists solely in-frame clones and lacks some. The repertoire includes approximately 110,000 clones, 75% to 95% of them detected once, and around 4% sits in the top ten. Time point specified: peripheral blood 6 weeks after treatment start. This clone was picked up one time. Its antigen remains unknown. The sequence came from a man aged 55 to 69 with urothelial cancer. Sequencing was performed on PBMCs, taken around atezolizumab (anti-PD-L1) treatment.

CDR3 loop: CASSSHSSYNEQFF. CDR3 in DNA: TGTGCCAGCAGTTCTCACTCCTCCTACAATGAGCAGTTCTTC. V is TRBV6-5 and J is TRBJ2-1; no clear D gene. Trimming took 4 bases from V and 0 from J, leaving 7 bases between them. The CDR3 consists of 14 residues. CDR1 and CDR2 from the germline V gene are MNHEY and SVGAGI.